Described below is a single TCR beta chain sequence and its context. This entry is derived from a study of blood T cell repertoires in COVID-19. About the research overall: COVID-19 samples, acute and convalescent, were from the United States, Italy and Spain. Sample material is recorded as cDNA or gDNA derived from T cells, B-cell-depleted T cells, or PBMCs.

The repertoire was sequenced with immunoSEQ multiplex PCR; TCRdb's copy has only in-frame clones and lacks some. The sample includes roughly 430,000 clones, roughly 87% seen only once; the top ten take around 1.9%. Study members were between 18 and 89 years old and lived in some 26 US regions. Each participant's cohort was designated according to participant-reported clinical history. Germline CDR1 LNHDA, CDR2 SQIVND (reference sequence). V gave up 5 bases and J gave up 2 bases, with 12 bases separating them. There are 14 residues in the CDR3. The chain uses TRBV19 and TRBJ1-2; D uncertain. What was sequenced was PBMCs or T cells enriched from blood (not recorded which). This clonotype originated in a woman in her forties with acute COVID-19. CDR3 in amino acids: CASSPSGGNYGYTF. CDR3 DNA sequence: TGTGCCAGTAGTCCCTCTGGAGGGAACTATGGCTACACCTTC.